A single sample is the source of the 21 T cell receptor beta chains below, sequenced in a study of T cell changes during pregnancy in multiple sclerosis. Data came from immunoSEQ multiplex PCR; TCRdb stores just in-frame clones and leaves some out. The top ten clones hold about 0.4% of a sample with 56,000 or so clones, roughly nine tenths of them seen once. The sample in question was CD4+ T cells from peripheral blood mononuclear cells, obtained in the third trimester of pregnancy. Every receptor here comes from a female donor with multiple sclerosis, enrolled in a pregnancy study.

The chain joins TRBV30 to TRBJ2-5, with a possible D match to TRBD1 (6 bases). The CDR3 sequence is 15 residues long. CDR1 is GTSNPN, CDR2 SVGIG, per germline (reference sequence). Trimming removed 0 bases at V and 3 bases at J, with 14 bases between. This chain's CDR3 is CAWSVGDTAKETQYF. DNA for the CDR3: TGTGCCTGGAGTGTTGGGGACACTGCGAAAGAGACCCAGTACTTC.

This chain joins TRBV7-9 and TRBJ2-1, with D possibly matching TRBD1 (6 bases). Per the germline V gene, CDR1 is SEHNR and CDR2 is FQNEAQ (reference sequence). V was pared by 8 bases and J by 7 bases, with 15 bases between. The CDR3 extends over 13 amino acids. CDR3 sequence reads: CASDWIRGNEQFF. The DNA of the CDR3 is TGTGCCAGCGACTGGATCAGGGGAAATGAGCAGTTCTTC.

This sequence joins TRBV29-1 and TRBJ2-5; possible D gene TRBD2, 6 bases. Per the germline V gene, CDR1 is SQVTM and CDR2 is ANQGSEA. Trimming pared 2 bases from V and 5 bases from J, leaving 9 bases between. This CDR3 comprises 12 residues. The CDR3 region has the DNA TGCAGCGTTGAACCAGGGACTGAGACCCAGTACTTC. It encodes CSVEPGTETQYF.

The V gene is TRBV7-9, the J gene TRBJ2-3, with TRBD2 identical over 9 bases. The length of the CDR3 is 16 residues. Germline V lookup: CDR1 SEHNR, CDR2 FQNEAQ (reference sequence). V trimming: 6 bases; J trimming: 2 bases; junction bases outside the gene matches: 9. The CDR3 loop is CASRYYKREDTDTQYF. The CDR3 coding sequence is TGTGCCAGCAGGTACTACAAGCGGGAGGACACAGATACGCAGTATTTT.

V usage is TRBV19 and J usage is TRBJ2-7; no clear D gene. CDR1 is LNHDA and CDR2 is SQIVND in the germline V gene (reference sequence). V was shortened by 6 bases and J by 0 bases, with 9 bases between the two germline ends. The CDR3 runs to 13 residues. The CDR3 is CASSPTGSYEQYF. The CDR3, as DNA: TGTGCCAGTAGCCCGACGGGCTCCTACGAGCAGTACTTC. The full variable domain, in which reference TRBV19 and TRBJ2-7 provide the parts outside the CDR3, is DGGITQSPKYLFRKEGQNVTLSCEQNLNHDAMYWYRQDPGQGLRLIYYSQIVNDFQKGDIAEGYSVSREKKESFPLTVTSAQKNPTAFYLCASSPTGSYEQYFGPGTRLTVT.

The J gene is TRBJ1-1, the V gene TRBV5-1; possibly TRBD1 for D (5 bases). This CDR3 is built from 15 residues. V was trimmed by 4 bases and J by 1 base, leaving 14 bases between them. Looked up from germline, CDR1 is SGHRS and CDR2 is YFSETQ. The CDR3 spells CASSAGRTGNTEAFF. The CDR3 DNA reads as TGCGCCAGCAGCGCGGGACGGACCGGGAACACTGAAGCTTTCTTT.

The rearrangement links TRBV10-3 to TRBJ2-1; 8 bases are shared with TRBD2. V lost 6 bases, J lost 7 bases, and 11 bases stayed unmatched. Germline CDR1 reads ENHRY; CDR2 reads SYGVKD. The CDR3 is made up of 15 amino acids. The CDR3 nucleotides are TGTGCCATCAGGGAAAAAGCGGGAGTACCGAATGAGCAGTTCTTC. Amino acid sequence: CAIREKAGVPNEQFF.

CDR3 DNA sequence: TGTGCCAGCACCCAACGACTAGCGGGAGGGGTGAACACCGGGGAGCTGTTTTTT. This translates into CASTQRLAGGVNTGELFF. The chain uses TRBV27 and TRBJ2-2; the match to TRBD2 covers 14 bases. CDR1 is MNHEY and CDR2 is SMNVEV in the germline V gene (reference sequence). The CDR3 runs 18 residues. The junction had 8 bases not matched to a gene; V was cut back by 7 bases and J by 1 base.

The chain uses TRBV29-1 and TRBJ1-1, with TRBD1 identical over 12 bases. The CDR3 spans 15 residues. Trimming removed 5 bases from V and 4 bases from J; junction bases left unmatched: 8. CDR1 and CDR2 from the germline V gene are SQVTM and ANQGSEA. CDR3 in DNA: TGCAGCGTTTGGGGGACAGGGGGCCCCAGCACTGAAGCTTTCTTT. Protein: CSVWGTGGPSTEAFF.

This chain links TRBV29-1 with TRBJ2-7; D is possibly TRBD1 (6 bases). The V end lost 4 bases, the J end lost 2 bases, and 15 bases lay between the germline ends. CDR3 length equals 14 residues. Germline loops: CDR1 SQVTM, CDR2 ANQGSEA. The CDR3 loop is CSVGAGALAYEQYF. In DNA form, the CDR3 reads TGCAGCGTTGGGGCAGGGGCGCTGGCCTACGAGCAGTACTTC.

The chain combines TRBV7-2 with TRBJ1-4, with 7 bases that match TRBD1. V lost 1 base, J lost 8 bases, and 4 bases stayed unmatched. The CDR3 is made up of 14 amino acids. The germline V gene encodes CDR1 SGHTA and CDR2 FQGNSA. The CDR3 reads CASSLGQGAEKLFF. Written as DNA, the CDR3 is TGTGCCAGCAGCTTAGGACAGGGAGCCGAAAAACTGTTTTTT. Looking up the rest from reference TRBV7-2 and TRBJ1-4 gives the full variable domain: GAGVSQSPSNKVTEKGKDVELRCDPISGHTALYWYRQSLGQGLEFLIYFQGNSAPDKSGLPSDRFSAERTGGSVSTLTIQRTQQEDSAVYLCASSLGQGAEKLFFGSGTQLSVL.

The CDR3 DNA reads as TGCGCCAGCAGCCCACGTCCGGGACAGGGGGCTGCAGATACGCAGTATTTT. It yields the protein CASSPRPGQGAADTQYF. The chain couples TRBV5-1 to TRBJ2-3; 12 bases map to TRBD1. V dropped 4 bases and J dropped 4; count of bases not matched to a gene: 10. In germline, CDR1 is SGHRS, CDR2 YFSETQ. CDR3 length equals 17 residues.

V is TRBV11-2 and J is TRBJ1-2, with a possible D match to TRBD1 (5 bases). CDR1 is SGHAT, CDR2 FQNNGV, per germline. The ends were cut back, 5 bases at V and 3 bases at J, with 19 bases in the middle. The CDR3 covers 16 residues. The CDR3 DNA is TGTGCCAGCAGCCGCCCGTCGGGGGGGTATGACTATGGCTACACCTTC. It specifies CASSRPSGGYDYGYTF. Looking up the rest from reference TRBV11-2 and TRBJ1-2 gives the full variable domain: EAGVAQSPRYKIIEKRQSVAFWCNPISGHATLYWYQQILGQGPKLLIQFQNNGVVDDSQLPKDRFSAERLKGVDSTLKIQPAKLEDSAVYLCASSRPSGGYDYGYTFGSGTRLTVV.

CDR3 nucleotides: TGTGCCAGCAGCGTAGCCAAAAGGACAGGGGGCCTCACTGAAGCTTTCTTT. This encodes CASSVAKRTGGLTEAFF. The J gene is TRBJ1-1, the V gene TRBV9; 11 bases match TRBD1. Germline assignment: CDR1 SGDLS and CDR2 YYNGEE. The CDR3 is made up of 17 amino acids. Trimming at V came to 0 bases and at J to 4 bases, leaving 8 bases not matched to a gene.

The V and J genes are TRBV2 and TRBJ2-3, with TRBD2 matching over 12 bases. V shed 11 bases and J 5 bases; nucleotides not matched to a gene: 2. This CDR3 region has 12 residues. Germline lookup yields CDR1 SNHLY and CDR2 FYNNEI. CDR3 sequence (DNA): TGTGCCGGGGGACTAGCGGGAGATACGCAGTATTTT. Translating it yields CAGGLAGDTQYF.

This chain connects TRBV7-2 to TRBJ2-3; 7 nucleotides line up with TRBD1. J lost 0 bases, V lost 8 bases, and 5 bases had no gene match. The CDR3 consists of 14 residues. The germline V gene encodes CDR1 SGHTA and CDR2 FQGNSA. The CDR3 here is CASGEGASTDTQYF. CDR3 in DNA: TGTGCCAGCGGTGAGGGGGCCAGCACAGATACGCAGTATTTT.

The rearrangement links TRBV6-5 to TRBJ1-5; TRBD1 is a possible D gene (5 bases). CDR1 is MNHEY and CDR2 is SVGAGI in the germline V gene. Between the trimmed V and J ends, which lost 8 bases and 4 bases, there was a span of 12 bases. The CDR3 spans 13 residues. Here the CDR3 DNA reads TGTGCCAGCGGCCAGGGTCGGAATCAGCCCCAGCATTTT. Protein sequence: CASGQGRNQPQHF.

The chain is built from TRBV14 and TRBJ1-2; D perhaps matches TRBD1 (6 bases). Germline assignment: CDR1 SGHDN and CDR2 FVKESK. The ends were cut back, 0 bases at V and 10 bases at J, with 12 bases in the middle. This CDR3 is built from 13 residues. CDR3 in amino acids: CASSQDRGGPYTF. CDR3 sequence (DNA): TGTGCCAGCAGCCAAGATCGAGGGGGTCCCTACACCTTC.

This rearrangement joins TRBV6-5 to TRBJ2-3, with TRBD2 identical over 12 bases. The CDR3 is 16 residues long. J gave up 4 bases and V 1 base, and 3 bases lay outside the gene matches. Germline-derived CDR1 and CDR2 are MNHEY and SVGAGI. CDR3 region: CASSYLASGRADTQYF. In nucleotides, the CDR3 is TGTGCCAGCAGTTACTTGGCTAGCGGGAGGGCAGATACGCAGTATTTT.

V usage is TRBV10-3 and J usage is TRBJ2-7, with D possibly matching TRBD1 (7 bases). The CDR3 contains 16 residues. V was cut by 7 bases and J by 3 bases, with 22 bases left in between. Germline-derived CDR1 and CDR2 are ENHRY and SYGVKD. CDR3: CAIKPEDRRALYEQYF. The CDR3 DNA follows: TGTGCCATCAAACCCGAGGACAGGAGGGCCCTCTACGAGCAGTACTTC.

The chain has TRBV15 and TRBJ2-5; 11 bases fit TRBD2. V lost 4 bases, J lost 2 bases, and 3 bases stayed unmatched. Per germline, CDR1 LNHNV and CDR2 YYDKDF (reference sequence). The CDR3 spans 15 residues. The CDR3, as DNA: TGTGCCACCAGCAATCTAGCGGGGGGACAAGAGACCCAGTACTTC. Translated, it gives CATSNLAGGQETQYF.